This entry concerns a single TCR beta chain. Profiling relied on immunoSEQ multiplex PCR, and the TCRdb table lists in-frame clones only, not all of them. The sample has about 330,000 clones, around 90% seen once. The data originate from a study of shared clonotypes between healthy human individuals. Germline V gives CDR1 SGHTA, CDR2 FQGTGA. The CDR3 is made up of 15 amino acids. V lost 0 bases and J lost 8; bases outside the gene matches: 9. With CCR7-negative CD45RA+ TemRA cells, CD45RO+ cells were combined in CD8 memory. The receptor was derived from a man aged 18 to 30 in good health. The material sequenced was memory CD8+ T cells sorted from blood. As for subset: CD45RO+ cells pooled with CCR7-negative TemRA cells. The V gene is TRBV7-3, the J gene TRBJ1-2; 7 nucleotides agree with TRBD1. CDR3 sequence reads: CASSLTVQGLEGYTF. As DNA, the CDR3 is TGTGCCAGCAGCTTAACCGTACAGGGGCTCGAGGGCTACACCTTC.